The sequence of this T cell receptor (beta chain) was determined in a study of OX40 agonist ivuxolimab in advanced cancers. Notes on the research overall: Ivuxolimab was a fully human IgG2 agonistic monoclonal antibody targeting the costimulatory receptor OX40 (CD134). Partial responses occurred in three dose-escalation patients: two with cutaneous melanoma and one with hepatocellular carcinoma. Intravenous ivuxolimab was administered to patients every 2 weeks at six dose levels: 0.01, 0.1, 0.3, 1.5, 3 and 10 mg/kg. Prior anti-PD-1, anti-PD-L1 or anti-CTLA-4 therapy was permitted, and checkpoint inhibitors had been received by around 40% of dose-escalation patients. Among the roughly 50 dose-escalation patients, about 20 had hepatocellular carcinoma, roughly 15 melanoma, 9 renal cell carcinoma and 9 head and neck cancer. The paper covers the monotherapy dose-escalation part of the phase I ivuxolimab trial, which included N ≈ 54 patients. In the dose-escalation cohort, 82.7% of patients were male, and the mean age was approximately 60 years, with a range of 23 to 79. The purpose of peripheral TCRbeta sequencing was to test whether ivuxolimab changed TCR sequence diversity and led to clonal T-cell expansion.

Turning to this clone: Its antigen remains unidentified. No much larger clone is present one base from it, and per-base qualities are unavailable. Other nucleotide sequences from this sample produce the same CDR3.

Here is what the overall study found, with its caveats: After ivuxolimab, expanded clones were on average more numerous among CD8+ T cells than among CD4+ T cells. In partial responders in the 0.1-3.0 mg/kg groups, normalized peripheral clonal expansion was found to be among the lowest, especially among CD8+ T cells. Antigen specificity was not determined for the clonally expanded peripheral T cells. Low levels of normalized T-cell clonal expansion were also shown by some nonresponding patients. At doses from 0.1 to 3.0 mg/kg, clonal expansion was seen in both CD4+ and CD8+ blood T cells between baseline and week 6.

Patients with a history of autoimmune disease or receiving systemic immunosuppression were excluded from the trial. Peripheral blood for TCR sequencing was collected from all dose cohorts at baseline, on cycle 4 day 1, and on cycle 7 day 1. Samples came from an open-label, multicenter, first-in-human phase I dose-escalation trial of ivuxolimab. Adults with locally advanced or metastatic melanoma, renal cell, hepatocellular, or head and neck squamous cell carcinoma were enrolled in the trial. CD4+ and CD8+ T cells were sorted separately from peripheral blood before TCR sequencing. To sequence the TCRbeta CDR3 region, genomic DNA was isolated from the sorted cells. The immunoSEQ Assay was used to sequence the TCRbeta CDR3 regions. The table comes from immuneACCESS by way of TCRdb, which keeps in-frame sequences with V and J called. Part of the clones is missing from these tables; in studies checked, under half for an unresolved V gene and the rest for unknown reasons. The sample table holds some 50,000 clones, of which approximately 90% were seen once. Of the sample, 5.4% is held by the ten largest clones.

The germline V gene (reference sequence) supplies CDR1 MNHEY and CDR2 SMNVEV. The germline V end is reduced by 5 bases and the J end by 5 bases; junction bases left unmatched: 7. The CDR3, cysteine through phenylalanine, is 14 amino acids long. Only the CDR3 DNA stays, 42 bases, in frame from base 1. This material consisted of CD4+ or CD8+ T cells sorted from blood, taken in a trial of the OX40 agonist ivuxolimab. The chain is assembled from TRBV27 and TRBJ2-5, with 8 bases matching TRBD2. This TCR derives from an adult with an advanced solid tumor such as melanoma, head and neck, liver or kidney cancer. The CDR3: CASSKQRESETQYF. The DNA sequence is TGTGCCAGCAGTAAGCAGCGGGAGTCGGAGACCCAGTACTTC.